A single sample is the source of the 30 T cell receptor beta chains below, sequenced in a study of blood T cell repertoires in COVID-19 (dated by TCRdb to 2020 to 2022). The library was generated by the immunoSEQ multiplex PCR assay. TCRdb re-hosts the immuneACCESS table, in-frame sequences only. Its copies lack some clones; in the studies checked, an unresolved V gene accounts for under half of them, and the cause for the rest is not known. A total of more than 75,000 clones appear in this sample, roughly 80% of them only once. The ten biggest clones cover about 15% of the sample. The sequenced sample consisted of peripheral blood. The receptors shown here come from a woman of 80 years or more with active or convalescent COVID-19.

The V and J genes are TRBV7-2 and TRBJ2-1; 9 bases align to TRBD2. Germline V gene sequence: CDR1 SGHTA, CDR2 FQGNSA. This CDR3 contains 16 residues. After removal of 3 bases from V and 6 bases from J, the junction contained 9 bases not matched to a gene. The CDR3 sequence is CASSFQSGGPGNEQFF. The CDR3 DNA follows: TGTGCCAGCAGCTTCCAAAGCGGGGGGCCGGGCAATGAGCAGTTCTTC.

The CDR3 protein is CASSLVPGIDYGYTF. Here the CDR3 DNA reads TGTGCCAGCAGCTTGGTACCAGGGATAGACTATGGCTACACCTTC. The rearrangement uses TRBV5-5 and TRBJ1-2; possibly TRBD1 for D (5 bases). The germline V gene has CDR1 SGHKS and CDR2 YYEKEE (reference sequence). The V and J ends lost 0 bases and 3 bases respectively, with 12 bases between them. CDR3 size: 15 residues.

This rearrangement joins TRBV2 to TRBJ2-7, with 7 bases identical to TRBD2. The CDR3 has 11 amino acids. J lost 9 bases, V lost 8 bases, and 7 bases had no gene match. Germline V gene lookup returns CDR1 SNHLY and CDR2 FYNNEI. CDR3 in amino acids: CASDAGGGQYF. As DNA, the CDR3 is TGTGCCAGCGATGCGGGCGGGGGGCAGTACTTC.

The V call is TRBV7-2, the J call TRBJ1-4; D unclear. The ends were cut back, 7 bases at V and 3 bases at J, with 15 bases in the middle. This CDR3 spans 15 amino acids. CDR1 SGHTA and CDR2 FQGNSA come from the germline V gene. The CDR3 DNA is TGTGCCAGCACCCTCGCGGGCCTACCTAATGAAAAACTGTTTTTT. Protein: CASTLAGLPNEKLFF.

This clone was picked up one time. The V gene is TRBV4-1, the J gene TRBJ1-2, with D perhaps matching TRBD1 (5 bases). Germline-derived CDR1 and CDR2 are MGHRA and YSYEKL. The CDR3 covers 15 residues. The V end was cut by 1 base, the J end by 5 bases, with 14 bases between. CDR3 sequence (DNA): TGCGCCAGCAGCCAAGCCGCAGGGAAGGCATATGGCTACACCTTC. Protein: CASSQAAGKAYGYTF.

The rearrangement joins TRBV5-6 to TRBJ2-2; 8 nucleotides match TRBD2. The length of the CDR3 is 16 residues. Looked up from germline, CDR1 is SGHDT and CDR2 is YYEEEE. With V trimmed by 3 bases and J by 5 bases, 9 bases remained unmatched. CDR3 loop: CASSSGEREPTGELFF. The CDR3 DNA reads TGTGCCAGCAGCTCCGGGGAGCGGGAGCCGACCGGGGAGCTGTTTTTT. Filled out from reference TRBV5-6 and TRBJ2-2, the complete variable domain reads DAGVTQSPTHLIKTRGQQVTLRCSPKSGHDTVSWYQQALGQGPQFIFQYYEEEERQRGNFPDRFSGHQFPNYSSELNVNALLLGDSALYLCASSSGEREPTGELFFGEGSRLTVL.

The V gene is TRBV4-3, the J gene TRBJ1-1; TRBD1 is a possible D gene (6 bases). Looked up from germline, CDR1 is LGHNA and CDR2 is YSLEER. The CDR3 extends over 15 amino acids. The germline V and J ends were trimmed by 4 bases and 0 bases, with 12 bases remaining between them. CDR3 nucleotides: TGCGCCAGCAGCCCGGCCCAGGGGTTGAACACTGAAGCTTTCTTT. Translated: CASSPAQGLNTEAFF.

The chain links TRBV29-1 to TRBJ2-7; 8 bases line up with TRBD1. The J segment lost 6 bases and the V segment lost 7 bases, leaving 14 bases of the junction unmatched. Germline-derived CDR1 and CDR2 are SQVTM and ANQGSEA. The CDR3 totals 14 residues. CDR3 sequence (DNA): TGCAGCGCCGCCCAGCAGGGGGCTGCTACCGAGCAGTACTTC. Amino acids: CSAAQQGAATEQYF.

The V call is TRBV19, the J call TRBJ2-3; D call uncertain. V shed 4 bases and J shed 2 bases, with 13 bases lying between them. CDR3 length: 15 amino acids. CDR1 and CDR2 (germline): LNHDA, SQIVND (reference sequence). CDR3 sequence reads: CASSKNDKSTDTQYF. CDR3 coding DNA: TGTGCCAGTAGTAAAAATGACAAGTCCACAGATACGCAGTATTTT. The complete variable domain, with remaining parts taken from reference TRBV19 and TRBJ2-3, reads DGGITQSPKYLFRKEGQNVTLSCEQNLNHDAMYWYRQDPGQGLRLIYYSQIVNDFQKGDIAEGYSVSREKKESFPLTVTSAQKNPTAFYLCASSKNDKSTDTQYFGPGTRLTVL.

This CDR3 reads CASSYTLYTEAFF. The CDR3 coding sequence is TGTGCCAGCAGTTACACTCTCTACACTGAAGCTTTCTTT. The chain combines TRBV6-5 with TRBJ1-1; D is unclear. The CDR3 is made up of 13 amino acids. Trimming pared 2 bases from V and 3 bases from J, leaving 7 bases between. Germline CDR1 reads MNHEY; CDR2 reads SVGAGI.

V usage is TRBV19 and J usage is TRBJ2-5, with TRBD2 identical over 15 bases. With 7 bases clipped from V and 3 bases from J, the junction kept 3 bases outside the gene matches. The CDR3 is made up of 15 amino acids. The germline CDR1 and CDR2 sequences are LNHDA and SQIVND (reference sequence). The CDR3 is CASMGLAGGEETQYF. For the CDR3, the DNA is TGTGCCAGTATGGGACTAGCGGGGGGCGAAGAGACCCAGTACTTC.

The chain employs TRBV6-2 or TRBV6-3 and TRBJ2-2, with D tentatively TRBD1 (6 bases). Trimming took off 5 bases at V and 5 bases at J, with 9 bases between the two ends. This CDR3 contains 13 residues. Germline V gene sequence: CDR1 MNHEY, CDR2 SVGEGT. The CDR3 loop reads CASSTQGTGELFF. DNA for the CDR3: TGTGCCAGCAGTACACAGGGTACCGGGGAGCTGTTTTTT.

This clone showed up just a few times. V usage is TRBV30 and J usage is TRBJ1-5; the D gene is possibly TRBD1 (6 bases). The CDR3 extends over 14 amino acids. The ends were cut back, 3 bases at V and 10 bases at J, with 19 bases in the middle. CDR1 and CDR2 (germline): GTSNPN, SVGIG (reference sequence). The CDR3 coding sequence is TGTGCCTGGAGCGTACAGGGTGGGGAGACTCCCCAGCATTTT. Translating it yields CAWSVQGGETPQHF.

The V gene is TRBV5-8, the J gene TRBJ1-1; TRBD1 aligns across 7 bases. CDR3 length: 12 residues. V shed 5 bases, J shed 7 bases, and the junction held 5 bases outside the gene matches. Germline V gives CDR1 SGHTS, CDR2 YDEGEE. The CDR3 here is CASSLQGIEAFF. DNA of the CDR3: TGTGCCAGCAGTTTACAGGGGATTGAAGCTTTCTTT.

This clone was found a few times. The CDR3 loop is CASSLGRTGARPQYF. In nucleotides, the CDR3 is TGTGCCAGCAGCTTAGGACGCACCGGAGCGCGTCCTCAGTACTTC. The rearrangement joins TRBV7-2 to TRBJ2-4; no clear D. The CDR3 consists of 15 residues. Trimming removed 1 base from V and 12 bases from J, with 19 bases in between. Germline lookup yields CDR1 SGHTA and CDR2 FQGNSA.

V is TRBV28 and J is TRBJ2-2; TRBD2 agrees at 15 bases. J was trimmed by 4 bases and V by 5 bases; bases with no gene match: 5. The CDR3 is made up of 17 amino acids. Germline CDR1 is MDHEN and CDR2 is SYDVKM. CDR3 DNA sequence: TGTGCCAGCAGTAGGACTAGCGGGAGGGCCCTCACCGGGGAGCTGTTTTTT. It encodes CASSRTSGRALTGELFF.

This sequence joins TRBV5-1 and TRBJ1-6; D call uncertain. V shed 1 base and J shed 5 bases, with 4 bases lying between them. The CDR3 contains 13 residues. Germline CDR1 SGHRS, CDR2 YFSETQ. CDR3 nucleotides: TGCGCCAGCAGCTTGCAGGATAATTCACCCCTCCACTTT. The encoded protein is CASSLQDNSPLHF. The full variable domain, in which reference TRBV5-1 and TRBJ1-6 provide the parts outside the CDR3, is KAGVTQTPRYLIKTRGQQVTLSCSPISGHRSVSWYQQTPGQGLQFLFEYFSETQRNKGNFPGRFSGRQFSNSRSEMNVSTLELGDSALYLCASSLQDNSPLHFGNGTRLTVT.

The chain has TRBV19 and TRBJ2-7; TRBD2 agrees at 9 bases. Looked up from germline, CDR1 is LNHDA and CDR2 is SQIVND (reference sequence). This CDR3 comprises 15 residues. Trimming removed 4 bases from V and 5 bases from J; junction bases left unmatched: 9. The chain's CDR3 is CASSTPWTSVHEQYF. CDR3 nucleotide sequence: TGTGCCAGTAGTACACCCTGGACTAGCGTTCACGAGCAGTACTTC. Filled out from reference TRBV19 and TRBJ2-7, the complete variable domain reads DGGITQSPKYLFRKEGQNVTLSCEQNLNHDAMYWYRQDPGQGLRLIYYSQIVNDFQKGDIAEGYSVSREKKESFPLTVTSAQKNPTAFYLCASSTPWTSVHEQYFGPGTRLTVT.

The chain couples TRBV21-1 to TRBJ1-2; the table names TRBD1, a call not compared with the DNA. TRBV21-1 corresponds to a pseudogene. The CDR3 length is 16 residues. CDR3 bases: TGTGCCAGCAGCAATAAATACCCAGGGGGGTACTATGGCTACACCTTC. Amino acid sequence: CASSNKYPGGYYGYTF.

The chain employs TRBV9 and TRBJ2-7; 7 bases map to TRBD1. Germline assignment: CDR1 SGDLS and CDR2 YYNGEE. The CDR3 runs to 14 residues. V trimming: 4 bases; J trimming: 0 bases; junction bases outside the gene matches: 4. The CDR3 spells CASSRQGDSYEQYF. The CDR3 DNA is TGTGCCAGCAGCAGACAGGGAGACTCCTACGAGCAGTACTTC.

The rearrangement links TRBV3-1 (or the pseudogene TRBV3-2) to TRBJ2-1; weak D call: TRBD2 (5 bases). CDR1 is LGHDT, CDR2 YNNKEL, per germline (reference sequence). This CDR3 is built from 16 residues. Trimming pared 2 bases from V and 5 bases from J, leaving 16 bases between. The CDR3 DNA follows: TGTGCCAGCAGCCAAATATACTTACTGGGAGACAATGAGCAGTTCTTC. Amino acids: CASSQIYLLGDNEQFF.

The V gene is TRBV5-1, the J gene TRBJ1-2, with 7 bases that match TRBD1. Germline values: CDR1 SGHRS, CDR2 YFSETQ. The J segment lost 3 bases and the V segment lost 4 bases, leaving 3 bases of the junction unmatched. The CDR3 covers 13 residues. The CDR3 nucleotides read TGCGCCAGCAGCGGTACAGGGGACTATGGCTACACCTTC. Its translation: CASSGTGDYGYTF.

This chain uses TRBV10-3 with TRBJ2-2, with TRBD2 identical over 10 bases. CDR1 and CDR2 from the germline V gene are ENHRY and SYGVKD. With V trimmed by 4 bases and J by 1 base, 3 bases remained unmatched. The CDR3 is made up of 16 amino acids. Here the CDR3 DNA reads TGTGCCATCAGTGGGACTAGCGGCCTGAACACCGGGGAGCTGTTTTTT. Its protein is CAISGTSGLNTGELFF.

The gene calls are TRBV7-2 and TRBJ2-1, with 9 nucleotides matching TRBD1. The CDR3 runs 13 residues. V was pared by 7 bases and J by 9 bases, with 7 bases of the junction left unmatched. Germline CDR1 and CDR2: SGHTA and FQGNSA. Here the CDR3 DNA reads TGTGCCAGCACCCGGGACAGGGTTGGTGAGCAGTTCTTC. Its translation: CASTRDRVGEQFF.

This rearrangement joins TRBV18 to TRBJ1-2, with D tentatively TRBD1 (6 bases). The germline CDR1 and CDR2 sequences are KGHSH and LQKENI. The CDR3 runs to 14 residues. Trimming removed 2 bases at V and 8 bases at J, with 15 bases between. CDR3 nucleotides: TGTGCCAGCTCACCAGCCTCGCAGGGGCGCGGCTACACCTTC. Protein: CASSPASQGRGYTF. Based on the CDR3 plus reference TRBV18 and TRBJ1-2, the full variable domain is NAGVMQNPRHLVRRRGQEARLRCSPMKGHSHVYWYRQLPEEGLKFMVYLQKENIIDESGMPKERFSAEFPKEGPSILRIQQVVRGDSAAYFCASSPASQGRGYTFGSGTRLTVV.

V is TRBV9 and J is TRBJ1-3; D may be TRBD1 (5 bases). V was shortened by 2 bases and J by 4 bases, with 10 bases between the two germline ends. Germline V gene lookup returns CDR1 SGDLS and CDR2 YYNGEE. The CDR3 covers 14 residues. This chain's CDR3 is CASSVQGEGNTIYF. CDR3 bases: TGTGCCAGCAGCGTCCAGGGTGAAGGAAACACCATATATTTT.

The rearrangement joins TRBV6-2 or TRBV6-3 to TRBJ2-1; 7 bases fit TRBD2. Germline V lookup: CDR1 MNHEY, CDR2 SVGEGT. CDR3 size: 17 residues. Trimming took 5 bases from V and 1 from J; bases not matched to a gene: 11. CDR3: CASSRLSSGPSYNEQFF. The CDR3 DNA reads TGTGCCAGCAGTCGCCTTAGTAGCGGGCCTTCCTACAATGAGCAGTTCTTC.

V gene TRBV6-4 combines with J gene TRBJ2-1; TRBD2 matches 12 bases. Trimming took 3 bases from V and 7 from J; bases not matched to a gene: 4. The germline gives CDR1 MRHNA, CDR2 SNTAGT. This CDR3 contains 15 residues. The CDR3: CASSDLAGGFNEQFF. CDR3 nucleotides: TGTGCCAGCAGTGATCTAGCGGGAGGGTTTAATGAGCAGTTCTTC.

This chain connects TRBV27 to TRBJ1-5, with 7 bases that match TRBD1. CDR3 length: 15 residues. Trimming removed 7 bases from V and 5 bases from J; junction bases left unmatched: 11. CDR1 is MNHEY, CDR2 SMNVEV, per germline (reference sequence). This CDR3 reads CASTSILGGDQPQHF. CDR3 coding DNA: TGTGCCAGCACTTCCATTTTAGGGGGCGATCAGCCCCAGCATTTT.

The chain recombines TRBV2 with TRBJ1-5; 8 bases match TRBD1. After removal of 7 bases from V and 3 bases from J, the junction contained 5 bases not matched to a gene. This CDR3 contains 14 residues. Germline assignment: CDR1 SNHLY and CDR2 FYNNEI. The chain's CDR3 is CASTGTGPNQPQHF. The CDR3 coding sequence is TGTGCCAGCACAGGGACAGGCCCCAATCAGCCCCAGCATTTT.